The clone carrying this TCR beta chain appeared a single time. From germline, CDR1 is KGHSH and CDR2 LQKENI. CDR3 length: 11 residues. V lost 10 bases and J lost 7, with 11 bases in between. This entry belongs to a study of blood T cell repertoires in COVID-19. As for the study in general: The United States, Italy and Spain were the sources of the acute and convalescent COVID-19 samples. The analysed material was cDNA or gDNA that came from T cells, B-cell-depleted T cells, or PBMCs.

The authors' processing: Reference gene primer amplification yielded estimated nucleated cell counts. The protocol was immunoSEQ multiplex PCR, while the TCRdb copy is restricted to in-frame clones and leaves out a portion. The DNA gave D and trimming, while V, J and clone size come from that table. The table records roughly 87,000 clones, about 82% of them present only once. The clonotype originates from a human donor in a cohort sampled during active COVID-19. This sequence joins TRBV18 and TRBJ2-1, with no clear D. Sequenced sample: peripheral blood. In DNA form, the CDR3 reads TGTGCCACTCAAGAGGTAAATGAGCAGTTCTTC. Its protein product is CATQEVNEQFF.